A single sample gave rise to the 5 T cell receptor beta chains below, sequenced in a study of T cells in Graves' hyperthyroidism and ophthalmopathy. Amplification of TCR beta CDR3 regions was performed using RNA transcripts as template. During a first-round RT-PCR of the TCR CDR3, the HTBI primer set was used. One entry per CDR3 protein results from TCRdb running MiXCR on the multiplex PCR reads. Among 500,000 to 800,000 distinct CDR3 sequences listed, less than 45% were seen once. The sample taken for sequencing was peripheral blood or thyroid tissue (not recorded which). The receptor source for this set is an adult man with Graves' disease, either hyperthyroidism or ophthalmopathy (not recorded which).

As to this clonotype: A clone one base away is much larger, so this may be a read error. The rearrangement uses TRBV15 and TRBJ1-4; D call uncertain. Germline assignment: CDR1 LNHNV and CDR2 YYDKDF (reference sequence). The CDR3 loop spans 15 amino acids. CDR3 coding DNA: TGTCCCACCAGCAGAGAGGGCCTGGCCCGAGAAAAACTGTTTTTT. This translates into CPTSREGLAREKLFF. Based on the CDR3 plus reference TRBV15 and TRBJ1-4, the full variable domain is DAMVIQNPRYQVTQFGKPVTLSCSQTLNHNVMYWYQQKSSQAPKLLFHYYDKDFNNEADTPDNFQSRRPNTSFCFLDIRSPGLGDTAMYLCPTSREGLAREKLFFGSGTQLSVL.

This clonotype has a single count. For the CDR3, the DNA is TGTGCCAGCAGTACAGGATGGCTGTTTGAAAAACTGTTTTTT. This sequence encodes CASSTGWLFEKLFF. This sequence joins TRBV28 and TRBJ1-4; weak D call: TRBD1 (5 bases). The CDR3 has 14 amino acids. Looked up from germline, CDR1 is MDHEN and CDR2 is SYDVKM. The V end lost 5 bases, the J end lost 7 bases, and 14 bases lay between the germline ends. The variable domain in full, with the rest retrieved from reference TRBV28 and TRBJ1-4, is DVKVTQSSRYLVKRTGEKVFLECVQDMDHENMFWYRQDPGLGLRLIYFSYDVKMKEKGDIPEGYSVSREKKERFSLILESASTNQTSMYLCASSTGWLFEKLFFGSGTQLSVL.

This clonotype has ten or more counts. This rearrangement joins TRBV24-1 to TRBJ2-2; D is unclear. The CDR3 length is 13 residues. Trimming removed 4 bases at V and 5 bases at J, with 7 bases between. Germline assignment: CDR1 KGHDR and CDR2 SFDVKD. CDR3 loop: CATSDFGTGELFF. CDR3 in DNA: TGTGCCACCAGTGACTTTGGAACCGGGGAGCTGTTTTTT.

To note about this clonotype: The germline gene is not matched at one end of the junction; a read error may be the cause. The chain uses TRBV10-3 and TRBJ2-7; 7 positions match TRBD2. This CDR3 region has 15 residues. CDR1 is ENHRY and CDR2 is SYGVKD in the germline V gene. The chain's CDR3 is CASSPRTRGAYEQYF. CDR3 bases: TGTGCCAGCAGTCCCCGGACTAGGGGAGCCTACGAGCAGTACTTC.

This rearrangement joins TRBV7-9 to TRBJ2-6; weak D call: TRBD1 (5 bases). This CDR3 is 16 amino acids long. Germline loops: CDR1 SEHNR, CDR2 FQNEAQ (reference sequence). The germline V and J ends were trimmed by 2 bases and 0 bases, with 8 bases remaining between them. Here the CDR3 DNA reads TGTGCCAGCAGCTTACAGGGTTACTCTGGGGCCAACGTCCTGACTTTC. The encoded protein is CASSLQGYSGANVLTF.